In this sample, the clone carrying this T cell receptor beta chain turned up many times. The antigen remains undetermined. The data belong to a study of T-cell reconstitution after alpha-beta-depleted transplantation in children. Findings of the study overall: Surviving recipient cells, namely T cells and thymic progenitors, were the source of high day-60 TCRbeta diversity in some patients. Reportedly, only several hundred clones from non-depleted graft cells drove alpha-beta T-cell counts at about two months. The authors attributed T-cell counts and diversity one year after transplant mostly to newly produced T cells.

Deletions cut 2 bases from V and 1 base from J, with 4 bases between. The CDR3 contains 13 residues. Unique molecular identifiers were incorporated during preparation of the TCRbeta library. TCRdb re-called the PCR reads with MiXCR, one entry per CDR3 protein. The sample yields some 200,000 distinct CDR3 sequences, approximately 11% seen once. The source was PBMCs, collected before TCRalphabeta/CD19-depleted stem cell transplant. This clonotype was obtained from a child less than two years old with acute myeloid leukemia, due to receive a stem cell transplant. The chain recombines TRBV12-3 or TRBV12-4 with TRBJ2-3; D unresolved. The CDR3 DNA reads TGTGCCAGCAGTTTAATGCGCACAGATACGCAGTATTTT. Its protein product is CASSLMRTDTQYF.